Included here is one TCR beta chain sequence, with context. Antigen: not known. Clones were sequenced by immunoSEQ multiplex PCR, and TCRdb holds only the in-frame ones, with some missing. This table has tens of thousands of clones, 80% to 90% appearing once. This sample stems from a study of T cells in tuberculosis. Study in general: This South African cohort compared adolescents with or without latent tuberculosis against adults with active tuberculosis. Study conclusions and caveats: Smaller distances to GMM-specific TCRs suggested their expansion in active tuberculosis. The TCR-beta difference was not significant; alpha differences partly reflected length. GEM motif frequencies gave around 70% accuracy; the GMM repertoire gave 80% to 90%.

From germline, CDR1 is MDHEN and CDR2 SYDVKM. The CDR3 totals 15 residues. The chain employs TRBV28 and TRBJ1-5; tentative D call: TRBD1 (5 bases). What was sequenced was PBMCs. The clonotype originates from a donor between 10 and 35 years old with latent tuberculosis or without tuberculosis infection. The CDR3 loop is CTTNMGGTGYQPQHF. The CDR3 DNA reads TGTACGACAAATATGGGAGGGACGGGATATCAGCCCCAGCATTTT.